The next 28 T cell receptor beta chains were all read from a single sample in a study of blood T cell repertoires in COVID-19. Profiling relied on immunoSEQ multiplex PCR, and the TCRdb table lists in-frame clones only, not all of them. The sample lists some 70,000 clones; 87% were seen once. Material: peripheral blood. These receptors all stem from a woman in her fifties or sixties with COVID-19, enrolled during active disease.

The V gene is TRBV3-1 (or the pseudogene TRBV3-2), the J gene TRBJ2-7; tentatively, D is TRBD2 (6 bases). The CDR3 consists of 16 residues. Trimming took off 1 base at V and 0 bases at J, with 13 bases between the two ends. Germline CDR1 is LGHDT and CDR2 is YNNKEL (reference sequence). CDR3 DNA: TGTGCCAGCAGCCAAGGTTCTCCTAGCGACTCCTACGAGCAGTACTTC. Protein product: CASSQGSPSDSYEQYF.

The chain employs TRBV11-3 and TRBJ2-3; 7 positions match TRBD2. The CDR3 runs to 14 residues. Germline V CDR1 and CDR2: SGHNT, YENEEA. J gave up 7 bases and V 1 base, and 5 bases lay outside the gene matches. The CDR3 region is CASSLAGGGNTQYF. CDR3 coding DNA: TGTGCCAGCAGCTTAGCGGGAGGAGGCAATACGCAGTATTTT.

The chain has TRBV7-2 and TRBJ1-6, with TRBD1 matching over 7 bases. In germline, CDR1 is SGHTA, CDR2 FQGNSA. Losses at the gene ends were 5 bases for V and 7 bases for J; bases not matched to a gene: 8. The CDR3 has 15 residues. CDR3 sequence reads: CASSPRTGQNSPLHF. CDR3 nucleotide sequence: TGTGCCAGCAGCCCAAGGACAGGCCAGAATTCACCCCTCCACTTT.

This sequence joins TRBV20-1 and TRBJ2-7; D is undetermined. Germline loops: CDR1 DFQATT, CDR2 SNEGSKA (reference sequence). The CDR3 has 11 residues. V shed 4 bases and J shed 6 bases, with 10 bases lying between them. The CDR3 sequence: CSATPLVEQYF. DNA for the CDR3: TGCAGTGCTACCCCCCTCGTCGAGCAGTACTTC.

The chain has TRBV4-1 and TRBJ1-4; the D is unclear. CDR1 is MGHRA, CDR2 YSYEKL, per germline. The CDR3 covers 13 residues. Deletions cut 3 bases from V and 8 bases from J, with 10 bases between. The CDR3 protein is CASSHLPGEKLFF. Here the CDR3 DNA reads TGCGCCAGCAGCCACCTCCCAGGAGAAAAACTGTTTTTT.

The chain couples TRBV11-1 to TRBJ2-1; 9 bases match TRBD1. V lost 5 bases to trimming and J lost 5 bases; unmatched junction nucleotides: 10. The germline V gene has CDR1 SGHAT and CDR2 FQDESV (reference sequence). The CDR3 totals 16 residues. CDR3 in DNA: TGTGCCAGCAGCGTAAACCCGGGACAGGGCCACAATGAGCAGTTCTTC. The encoded protein is CASSVNPGQGHNEQFF.

A few counts support this clone. V is TRBV6-4 and J is TRBJ2-1; 9 bases fit TRBD2. The V gene's germline CDR1 is MRHNA and CDR2 SNTAGT. V trimming: 6 bases; J trimming: 7 bases; junction bases outside the gene matches: 10. The CDR3 is 15 residues long. In DNA, the CDR3 is TGTGCCAGCAGGCGGCTAGCGGGATACGGGAATGAGCAGTTCTTC. It encodes CASRRLAGYGNEQFF.

This chain joins TRBV24-1 and TRBJ2-3; 7 bases are shared with TRBD1. The CDR3 is made up of 16 amino acids. Germline lookup yields CDR1 KGHDR and CDR2 SFDVKD. J gave up 1 base and V 1 base, and 4 bases lay outside the gene matches. This chain's CDR3 is CATSDFGQVGTDTQYF. The CDR3 DNA sequence: TGTGCCACCAGTGATTTTGGACAGGTGGGCACAGATACGCAGTATTTT.

The J gene is TRBJ2-4, the V gene TRBV2; TRBD2 might be the D (6 bases). The V end was cut by 4 bases, the J end by 0 bases, with 19 bases between. The CDR3 runs 18 residues. Germline CDR1 is SNHLY and CDR2 is FYNNEI. The CDR3 region is CASSALKMAGLAKNIQYF. CDR3 DNA sequence: TGTGCCAGCAGTGCCTTGAAAATGGCGGGACTAGCCAAAAACATTCAGTACTTC.

V and J are TRBV9 and TRBJ2-7; TRBD1 matches 9 bases. CDR1 is SGDLS and CDR2 is YYNGEE in the germline V gene. V lost 4 bases, J lost 7 bases, and 9 bases stayed unmatched. This CDR3 spans 14 amino acids. DNA for the CDR3: TGTGCCAGCAGCCTGGGACAGGGCGTGGGGGAGCAGTACTTC. Translating gives CASSLGQGVGEQYF.

For the CDR3, the DNA is TGCGCCAGCAGCTTGGATATGGCATTGAACACCGGGGAGCTGTTTTTT. Its protein is CASSLDMALNTGELFF. V gene TRBV5-1 combines with J gene TRBJ2-2; D is uncertain. The CDR3 is 16 amino acids. Per the germline V gene, CDR1 is SGHRS and CDR2 is YFSETQ. Deletions cut 0 bases from V and 1 base from J, with 10 bases between.

The CDR3 loop reads CASSLDGQIQETQYF. In DNA, the CDR3 is TGTGCCAGCAGCTTAGATGGACAGATCCAAGAGACCCAGTACTTC. V usage is TRBV11-2 and J usage is TRBJ2-5; the D gene is possibly TRBD1 (6 bases). The length of the CDR3 is 15 residues. Trimming shortened V by 0 bases and J by 1 base, and 9 bases separated the two germline ends. The germline V gene encodes CDR1 SGHAT and CDR2 FQNNGV.

The V call is TRBV5-8, the J call TRBJ1-5; 12 bases are shared with TRBD1. Germline lookup yields CDR1 SGHTS and CDR2 YDEGEE. J lost 6 bases, V lost 5 bases, and 9 bases had no gene match. The CDR3 has 16 amino acids. The chain's CDR3 is CASRSRDRGPRQPQHF. CDR3 DNA sequence: TGTGCCAGCAGGTCCCGGGACAGGGGGCCCCGTCAGCCCCAGCATTTT.

The chain employs TRBV6-5 and TRBJ1-5, with a possible D match to TRBD1 (6 bases). V was clipped by 5 bases and J by 4 bases, with 12 bases between them. In germline, CDR1 is MNHEY, CDR2 SVGAGI. The CDR3 is 14 residues long. CDR3 sequence (DNA): TGTGCCAGCAGTATGACAGGCCTTAATCAGCCCCAGCATTTT. Protein sequence: CASSMTGLNQPQHF.

V usage is TRBV7-9 and J usage is TRBJ2-7; 9 bases match TRBD1. Looked up from germline, CDR1 is SEHNR and CDR2 is FQNEAQ (reference sequence). After removal of 6 bases from V and 2 bases from J, the junction contained 8 bases not matched to a gene. This CDR3 is built from 15 residues. The CDR3 spells CASRPDRGTPYEQYF. In nucleotides, the CDR3 is TGTGCCAGCAGACCGGACAGGGGTACCCCCTACGAGCAGTACTTC.

The rearrangement uses TRBV7-6 and TRBJ2-3; 7 bases match TRBD2. This CDR3 has 15 residues. The V and J ends lost 5 bases and 3 bases, in that order; junction bases with no gene match: 8. The germline V gene encodes CDR1 SGHVS and CDR2 FNYEAQ. CDR3 region: CASSPSAGATDTQYF. The CDR3 nucleotides read TGTGCCAGCAGCCCCTCCGCGGGAGCAACAGATACGCAGTATTTT.

This chain connects TRBV5-1 to TRBJ1-5; TRBD1 is a possible D gene (5 bases). The length of the CDR3 is 15 residues. CDR1 and CDR2 (germline): SGHRS, YFSETQ. V was shortened by 1 base and J by 5 bases, with 13 bases between the two germline ends. The CDR3 sequence: CASSLNGRADQPQHF. The DNA of the CDR3 is TGCGCCAGCAGCTTGAACGGCAGGGCCGATCAGCCCCAGCATTTT.

The chain employs TRBV9 and TRBJ2-1; 8 bases line up with TRBD2. The J segment lost 3 bases and the V segment lost 0 bases, leaving 2 bases of the junction unmatched. The germline V gene has CDR1 SGDLS and CDR2 YYNGEE. This CDR3 has 15 amino acids. The CDR3 loop reads CASSVVSGSYNEQFF. The CDR3 DNA reads as TGTGCCAGCAGCGTAGTAAGCGGGAGCTACAATGAGCAGTTCTTC. Looking up the rest from reference TRBV9 and TRBJ2-1 gives the full variable domain: DSGVTQTPKHLITATGQRVTLRCSPRSGDLSVYWYQQSLDQGLQFLIQYYNGEERAKGNILERFSAQQFPDLHSELNLSSLELGDSALYFCASSVVSGSYNEQFFGPGTRLTVL.

The chain couples TRBV30 to TRBJ2-1; 12 bases agree with TRBD2. With V trimmed by 0 bases and J by 2 bases, 8 bases remained unmatched. The CDR3 consists of 18 residues. Looked up from germline, CDR1 is GTSNPN and CDR2 is SVGIG (reference sequence). As DNA, the CDR3 is TGTGCCTGGAGTGTACGGTTACTAGCGGGAGGCCCCTACAATGAGCAGTTCTTC. Translated, it gives CAWSVRLLAGGPYNEQFF. Filled out from reference TRBV30 and TRBJ2-1, the complete variable domain reads SQTIHQWPATLVQPVGSPLSLECTVEGTSNPNLYWYRQAAGRGLQLLFYSVGIGQISSEVPQNLSASRPQDRQFILSSKKLLLSDSGFYLCAWSVRLLAGGPYNEQFFGPGTRLTVL.

This chain links TRBV29-1 with TRBJ1-2; D gene ambiguous. V was trimmed by 7 bases and J by 3 bases, leaving 15 bases between them. The CDR3 consists of 13 residues. Germline lookup yields CDR1 SQVTM and CDR2 ANQGSEA. The CDR3 nucleotides read TGCAGCGCGGCTGAGGCAATCCACTATGGCTACACCTTC. As protein: CSAAEAIHYGYTF. Together with reference TRBV29-1 and TRBJ1-2, the CDR3 gives the full variable domain: SAVISQKPSRDICQRGTSLTIQCQVDSQVTMMFWYRQQPGQSLTLIATANQGSEATYESGFVIDKFPISRPNLTFSTLTVSNMSPEDSSIYLCSAAEAIHYGYTFGSGTRLTVV.

In DNA form, the CDR3 reads TGCAGCGTTGAATCAGGTACTAGCGTAGGCGATACGCAGTATTTT. It specifies CSVESGTSVGDTQYF. V and J are TRBV29-1 and TRBJ2-3, with 7 bases lining up with TRBD2. The CDR3 has 15 residues. The germline V gene has CDR1 SQVTM and CDR2 ANQGSEA. Trimming cost V 2 bases and J 6 bases; bases outside gene matches: 11.

This chain links TRBV5-4 with TRBJ1-3; D call uncertain. Trimming removed 4 bases from V and 9 bases from J, with 14 bases in between. CDR1 SGHNT and CDR2 YYREEE come from the germline V gene (reference sequence). The CDR3 covers 13 residues. Here the CDR3 reads CASSERGGGTIYF. The CDR3 DNA reads as TGTGCCAGCAGCGAAAGAGGTGGCGGCACCATATATTTT.

This chain joins TRBV3-1 (or the pseudogene TRBV3-2) and TRBJ1-4; D unresolved. Germline V gene sequence: CDR1 LGHDT, CDR2 YNNKEL (reference sequence). V lost 4 bases, J lost 7 bases, and 7 bases lay in between. This CDR3 region has 12 residues. CDR3 in amino acids: CASSPAGEKLFF. DNA of the CDR3: TGTGCCAGCAGCCCTGCCGGTGAAAAACTGTTTTTT.

The CDR3 sequence: CASSIQGSSGNTIYF. The CDR3 DNA is TGTGCCAGCAGTATCCAGGGAAGCTCTGGAAACACCATATATTTT. This chain uses TRBV27 with TRBJ1-3; D possibly corresponds to TRBD1 (5 bases). With 5 bases removed from V and 0 bases from J, the gap between germline ends came to 11 bases. CDR1 is MNHEY, CDR2 SMNVEV, per germline (reference sequence). The CDR3 is made up of 15 amino acids.

This clone was counted only a few times. This rearrangement joins TRBV24-1 to TRBJ2-2, with TRBD2 matching over 8 bases. Looked up from germline, CDR1 is KGHDR and CDR2 is SFDVKD. The trim removed 5 bases at V and 5 bases at J, leaving 0 bases unmatched. There are 13 residues in the CDR3. CDR3 sequence: CATSASGTGELFF. The CDR3 nucleotides read TGTGCCACCAGTGCTAGCGGGACCGGGGAGCTGTTTTTT.

The chain joins TRBV28 to TRBJ1-5, with D perhaps matching TRBD1 (5 bases). Deletions cut 2 bases from V and 3 bases from J, with 11 bases between. In germline, CDR1 is MDHEN, CDR2 SYDVKM. This CDR3 contains 15 residues. CDR3 in DNA: TGTGCCAGCAGTTTAATCACAGGAAACAATCAGCCCCAGCATTTT. As protein: CASSLITGNNQPQHF.

This clone was seen only once. V and J are TRBV28 and TRBJ2-2; 7 bases match TRBD1. This CDR3 has 17 residues. Unmatched junction bases numbered 12, after V lost 5 bases and J lost 3 bases. Germline-derived CDR1 and CDR2 are MDHEN and SYDVKM. The CDR3 here is CASSPNRGRADTGELFF. The CDR3 bases are TGTGCCAGCAGTCCAAACAGGGGAAGGGCGGACACCGGGGAGCTGTTTTTT.

The chain employs TRBV5-1 and TRBJ2-2; 8 bases match TRBD1. Germline assignment: CDR1 SGHRS and CDR2 YFSETQ. The J segment lost 6 bases and the V segment lost 0 bases, leaving 4 bases of the junction unmatched. This CDR3 has 15 amino acids. CDR3 loop: CASSLGQGKAGELFF. CDR3 coding DNA: TGCGCCAGCAGCTTGGGACAGGGGAAGGCCGGGGAGCTGTTTTTT.